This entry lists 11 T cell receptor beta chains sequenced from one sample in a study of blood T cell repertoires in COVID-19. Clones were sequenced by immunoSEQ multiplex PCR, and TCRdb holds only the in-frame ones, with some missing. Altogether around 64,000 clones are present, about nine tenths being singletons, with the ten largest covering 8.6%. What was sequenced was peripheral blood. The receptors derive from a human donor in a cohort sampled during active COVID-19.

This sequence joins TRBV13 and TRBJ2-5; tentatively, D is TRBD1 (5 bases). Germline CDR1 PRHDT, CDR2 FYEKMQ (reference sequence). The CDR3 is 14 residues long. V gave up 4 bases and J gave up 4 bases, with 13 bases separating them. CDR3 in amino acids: CASSSRGGRETQYF. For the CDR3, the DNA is TGTGCCAGCAGCTCTAGGGGTGGTCGAGAGACCCAGTACTTC.

The chain's CDR3 is CASSGGDPNSPLHF. Written as DNA, the CDR3 is TGTGCCAGCAGCGGCGGGGACCCTAATTCACCCCTCCACTTT. V gene TRBV9 combines with J gene TRBJ1-6; D is possibly TRBD1 (5 bases). Trimming removed 3 bases from V and 6 bases from J, with 10 bases in between. There are 14 residues in the CDR3. Germline V gene data show CDR1 as SGDLS and CDR2 as YYNGEE.

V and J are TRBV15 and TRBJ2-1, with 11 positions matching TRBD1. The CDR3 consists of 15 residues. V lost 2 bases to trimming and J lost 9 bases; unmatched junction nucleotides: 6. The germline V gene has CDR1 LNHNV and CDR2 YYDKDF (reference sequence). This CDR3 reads CATSRFSGTGGEQFF. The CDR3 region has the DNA TGTGCCACCAGCAGATTCTCCGGGACAGGGGGTGAGCAGTTCTTC.

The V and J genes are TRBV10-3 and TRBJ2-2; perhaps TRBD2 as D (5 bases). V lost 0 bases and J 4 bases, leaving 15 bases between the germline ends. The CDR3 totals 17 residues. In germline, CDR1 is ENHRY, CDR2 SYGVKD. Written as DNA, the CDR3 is TGTGCCATCAGTGAGTCCGTAGAGCGGACGGGCACCGGGGAGCTGTTTTTT. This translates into CAISESVERTGTGELFF.

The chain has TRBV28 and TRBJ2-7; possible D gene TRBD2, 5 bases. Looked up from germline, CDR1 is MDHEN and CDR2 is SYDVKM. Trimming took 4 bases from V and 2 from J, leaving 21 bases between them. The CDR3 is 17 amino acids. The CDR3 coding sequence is TGTGCCAGCAGTTCCGCGGGCCTTCTCTTCCGGCCCTACGAGCAGTACTTC. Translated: CASSSAGLLFRPYEQYF.

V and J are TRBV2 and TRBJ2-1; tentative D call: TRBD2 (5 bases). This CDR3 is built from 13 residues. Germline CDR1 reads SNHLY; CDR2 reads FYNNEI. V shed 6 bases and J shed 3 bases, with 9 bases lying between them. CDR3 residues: CASRREHYNEQFF. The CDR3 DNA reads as TGTGCCAGCAGGAGGGAACACTACAATGAGCAGTTCTTC.

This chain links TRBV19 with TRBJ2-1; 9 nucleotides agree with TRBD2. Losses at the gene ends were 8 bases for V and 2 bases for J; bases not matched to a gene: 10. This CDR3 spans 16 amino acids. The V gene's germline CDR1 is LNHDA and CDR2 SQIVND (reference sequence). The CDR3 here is CASLLSGSTPYNEQFF. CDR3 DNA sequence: TGTGCCAGTTTACTTAGCGGGAGTACCCCCTACAATGAGCAGTTCTTC.

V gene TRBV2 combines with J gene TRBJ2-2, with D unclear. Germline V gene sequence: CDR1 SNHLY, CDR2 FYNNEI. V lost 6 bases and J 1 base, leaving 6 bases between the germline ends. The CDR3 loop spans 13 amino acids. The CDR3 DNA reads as TGTGCCAGCAGGGTAGAGAACACCGGGGAGCTGTTTTTT. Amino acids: CASRVENTGELFF.

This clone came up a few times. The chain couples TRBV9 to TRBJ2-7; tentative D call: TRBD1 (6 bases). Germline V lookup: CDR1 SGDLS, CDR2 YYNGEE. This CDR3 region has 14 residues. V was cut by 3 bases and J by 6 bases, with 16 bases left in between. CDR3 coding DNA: TGTGCCAGCAGCGCATCCCGAACAGGGTCCGAGCAGTACTTC. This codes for CASSASRTGSEQYF.

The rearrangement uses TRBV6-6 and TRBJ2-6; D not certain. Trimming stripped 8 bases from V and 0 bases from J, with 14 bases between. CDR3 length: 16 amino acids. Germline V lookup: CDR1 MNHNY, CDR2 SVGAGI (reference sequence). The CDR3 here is CASRSADSSGANVLTF. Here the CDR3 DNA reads TGTGCCAGCCGGAGCGCCGATAGCTCTGGGGCCAACGTCCTGACTTTC.

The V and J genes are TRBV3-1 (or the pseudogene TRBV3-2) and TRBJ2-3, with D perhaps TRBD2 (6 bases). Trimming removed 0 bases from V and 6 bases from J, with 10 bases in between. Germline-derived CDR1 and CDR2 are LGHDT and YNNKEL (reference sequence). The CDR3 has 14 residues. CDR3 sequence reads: CASSQERGSDTQYF. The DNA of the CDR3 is TGTGCCAGCAGCCAAGAACGGGGGTCCGATACGCAGTATTTT.